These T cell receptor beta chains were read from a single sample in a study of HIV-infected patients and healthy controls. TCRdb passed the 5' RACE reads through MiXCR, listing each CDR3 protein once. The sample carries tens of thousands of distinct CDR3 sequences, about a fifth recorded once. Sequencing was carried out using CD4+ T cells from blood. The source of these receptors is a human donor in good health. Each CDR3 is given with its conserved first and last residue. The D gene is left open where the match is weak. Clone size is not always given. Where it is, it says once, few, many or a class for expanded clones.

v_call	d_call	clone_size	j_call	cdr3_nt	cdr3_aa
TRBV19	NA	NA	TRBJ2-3	TGTGCCAGTAGCATAGGGGACACAGATACGCAGTATTTT	CASSIGDTDTQYF
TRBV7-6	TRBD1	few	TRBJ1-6	TGTGCCAGCAGCTCCGGGACAGGGGGGTATAATTCACCCCTCCACTTT	CASSSGTGGYNSPLHF
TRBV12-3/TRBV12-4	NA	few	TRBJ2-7	TGTGCCAGCAGACCCGGGACCATATACGAGCAGTACTTC	CASRPGTIYEQYF
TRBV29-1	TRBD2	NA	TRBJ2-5	TGCAGCGTCCGCCGGTCTAGCGGGTACCAAGAGACCCAGTACTTC	CSVRRSSGYQETQYF
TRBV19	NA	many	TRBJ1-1	TGTGCCAGTATGAGGGACTCAGTAGTTGGCGGGGGCGCCACTGAAGCTTTCTTT	CASMRDSVVGGGATEAFF
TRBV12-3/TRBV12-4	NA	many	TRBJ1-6	TGTGCCAGCAGTTTTTCCCCAGGGGCAAATTCACCCCTCCACTTT	CASSFSPGANSPLHF
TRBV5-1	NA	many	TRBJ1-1	TGCGCCAGCAGCCCGACAGGTTTTGGGTCGACTGAAGCTTTCTTT	CASSPTGFGSTEAFF
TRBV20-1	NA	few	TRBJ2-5	TGCAGTGCTACGGATCAACAAGAGACCCAGTACTTC	CSATDQQETQYF
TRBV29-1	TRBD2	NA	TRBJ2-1	TGCAGCGCCCCAAGCGGGAGAGGGTACAATGAGCAGTTCTTC	CSAPSGRGYNEQFF
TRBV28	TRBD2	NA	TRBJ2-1	TGTGCCAGCAGCCCGACTAGCGGGGGCCACAATGAGCAGTTCTTC	CASSPTSGGHNEQFF
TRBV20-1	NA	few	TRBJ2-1	TGCAGTGCTGGGTCCGGGACCACCCGCTACAATGAGCAGTTCTTC	CSAGSGTTRYNEQFF
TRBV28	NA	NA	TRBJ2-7	TGTGCCAGCAGTACAGGAGGCCTGGCCTACGAGCAGTACTTC	CASSTGGLAYEQYF
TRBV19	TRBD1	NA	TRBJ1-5	TGTGCCAGTAGGAGCCCGGGACAGACCTATAGCAATCAGCCCCAGCATTTT	CASRSPGQTYSNQPQHF
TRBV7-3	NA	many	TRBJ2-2	TGTGCCAGCAGCCCCCTTGGGAGCAACACCGGGGAGCTGTTTTTT	CASSPLGSNTGELFF
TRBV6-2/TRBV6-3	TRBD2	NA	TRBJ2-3	TGTGCCAGCAGTTACCGCGGACTAGCGGGGGCTAGCACAGATACGCAGTATTTT	CASSYRGLAGASTDTQYF
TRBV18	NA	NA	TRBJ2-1	TGTGCCAGCTCACCCCTTGCGGGGATCAATGAGCAGTTCTTC	CASSPLAGINEQFF
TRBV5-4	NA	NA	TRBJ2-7	TGTGCCAGCAGCTTGAAGGGGGGGATGTACGAGCAGTACTTC	CASSLKGGMYEQYF
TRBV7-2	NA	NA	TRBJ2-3	TGTGCCAGCAGCTTATATAGGAACACAGATACGCAGTATTTT	CASSLYRNTDTQYF
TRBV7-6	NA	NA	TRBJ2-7	TGTGCCAGCAGCTTAGTGCAAGGCGAGCAGTACTTC	CASSLVQGEQYF
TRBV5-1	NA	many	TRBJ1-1	TGCGCCAGCAGCTTGATGGATACGAACACTGAAGCTTTCTTT	CASSLMDTNTEAFF
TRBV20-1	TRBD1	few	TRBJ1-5	TGCAGTGCTAGAGCGAACACACAGGGGTACAATCAGCCCCAGCATTTT	CSARANTQGYNQPQHF
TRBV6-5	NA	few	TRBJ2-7	TGTGCCAGCAGTCTTCAGGGGATCTCCTACGAGCAGTACTTC	CASSLQGISYEQYF
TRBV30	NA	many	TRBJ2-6	TGTGCCTGGAGTGTACGGAACTCTGGGGCCAACGTCCTGACTTTC	CAWSVRNSGANVLTF
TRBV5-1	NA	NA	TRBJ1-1	TGCGCCAGCAGCTTGGAATATAGAGGGACTGAAGCTTTCTTT	CASSLEYRGTEAFF
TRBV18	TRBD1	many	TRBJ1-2	TGTGCCAGCTCACCCTTTGAGGGACAGAACTATGGCTACACCTTC	CASSPFEGQNYGYTF
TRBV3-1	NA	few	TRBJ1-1	TGTGCCAGCAGCAAACGGAGAAACACTGAAGCTTTCTTT	CASSKRRNTEAFF
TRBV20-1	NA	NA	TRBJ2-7	TGCAGTGCCACCCGTCGGGGCTCCTACGAGCAGTACTTC	CSATRRGSYEQYF